These 8 T cell receptor beta chains share one sample of origin, sequenced in a study of OX40 agonist ivuxolimab in advanced cancers. The table came from immunoSEQ multiplex PCR; TCRdb's copy has only in-frame clones and leaves some out. The sample holds approximately 58,000 clones; 79% are singletons and the top ten take over 1%. Source: CD4+ or CD8+ T cells sorted from blood, taken in a trial of the OX40 agonist ivuxolimab. The receptors were gathered from an adult with an advanced solid tumor such as melanoma, head and neck, liver or kidney cancer.

The rearrangement joins TRBV2 to TRBJ1-1; D uncertain. The CDR3 contains 15 residues. Trimming took 6 bases from V and 4 from J, leaving 18 bases between them. Looked up from germline, CDR1 is SNHLY and CDR2 is FYNNEI. As DNA, the CDR3 is TGTGCCAGCAGATTCGACGAAGGTCGGGGCACTGAAGCTTTCTTT. This gives the protein CASRFDEGRGTEAFF.

The chain employs TRBV29-1 and TRBJ2-5, with 8 nucleotides matching TRBD1. The CDR3 spans 14 residues. Trimming removed 7 bases from V and 0 bases from J; junction bases left unmatched: 7. In germline, CDR1 is SQVTM, CDR2 ANQGSEA. The CDR3 region has the DNA TGCAGCGGTACAGGGGGACCGTACCAAGAGACCCAGTACTTC. This encodes CSGTGGPYQETQYF.

The V gene is TRBV7-9, the J gene TRBJ2-7; no clear D gene. Germline CDR1 SEHNR, CDR2 FQNEAQ (reference sequence). V was clipped by 0 bases and J by 3 bases, with 9 bases between them. CDR3 length: 14 residues. This chain's CDR3 is CASSLAPTSYEQYF. The CDR3 coding sequence is TGTGCCAGCAGCTTAGCCCCCACCAGCTACGAGCAGTACTTC.

The CDR3 is CASSPTDMSYEQYF. DNA for the CDR3: TGCGCCAGCAGCCCGACGGACATGTCCTACGAGCAGTACTTC. The rearrangement links TRBV5-1 to TRBJ2-7; tentatively, D is TRBD1 (5 bases). The CDR3 sequence is 14 residues long. Germline V gene data show CDR1 as SGHRS and CDR2 as YFSETQ. V was shortened by 4 bases and J by 1 base, with 12 bases between the two germline ends.

The genes are TRBV6-5 and TRBJ2-7; TRBD1 aligns across 7 bases. The CDR3 sequence is 14 residues long. Germline assignment: CDR1 MNHEY and CDR2 SVGAGI. The V and J ends lost 10 bases and 5 bases, in that order; junction bases with no gene match: 14. For the CDR3, the DNA is TGTGCCATCTCCCCTGGGCAGGGGGTCCACGAGCAGTACTTC. Amino acids: CAISPGQGVHEQYF.

The J gene is TRBJ2-4, the V gene TRBV7-9, with TRBD2 matching 7 bases. With V trimmed by 5 bases and J by 2 bases, 6 bases remained unmatched. The germline CDR1 and CDR2 sequences are SEHNR and FQNEAQ (reference sequence). There are 15 residues in the CDR3. The CDR3 region has the DNA TGTGCCAGCAGCCCCACGGGGGGAACCAAAAACATTCAGTACTTC. Translated: CASSPTGGTKNIQYF.

V and J are TRBV11-2 and TRBJ2-5; D is perhaps TRBD1 (6 bases). From germline, CDR1 is SGHAT and CDR2 FQNNGV. V lost 6 bases, J lost 0 bases, and 14 bases lay in between. The CDR3 has 15 amino acids. The CDR3, as DNA: TGTGCCAGCAGTAACGACAGGCCGTACCAAGAGACCCAGTACTTC. This sequence encodes CASSNDRPYQETQYF.

The chain employs TRBV5-8 and TRBJ2-3, with D tentatively TRBD1 (6 bases). CDR1 is SGHTS, CDR2 YDEGEE, per germline. This CDR3 has 15 residues. V lost 0 bases to trimming and J lost 3 bases, with 11 bases between them. This CDR3 is CASSLEAGVTDTQYF. The CDR3 DNA reads TGTGCCAGCAGCTTGGAGGCAGGGGTGACAGATACGCAGTATTTT.